Below, 7 T cell receptor beta chains from the same sample are listed, as sequenced in a study of T cells in Graves' hyperthyroidism and ophthalmopathy. Regions amplified from RNA transcripts were the TCR beta CDR3 regions. A set of HTBI primers served as the primers for a first-round RT-PCR of the TCR CDR3. TCRdb fed the multiplex PCR reads into MiXCR, producing one record per CDR3 protein. The data contain some 620,000 distinct CDR3 sequences, around 15% of them singletons. The sequencing input was blood. The receptors shown here come from a woman in her thirties with Graves' hyperthyroidism.

This chain connects TRBV5-4 to TRBJ1-4; D gene uncertain. Trimming removed 1 base at V and 0 bases at J, with 7 bases between. The germline V gene encodes CDR1 SGHNT and CDR2 YYREEE (reference sequence). The length of the CDR3 is 15 residues. The CDR3 is CASSLYGSTNEKLFF. The CDR3 bases are TGTGCCAGCAGCTTGTACGGCTCAACTAATGAAAAACTGTTTTTT.

This chain links TRBV19 with TRBJ1-1; TRBD1 agrees at 7 bases. V trimming: 5 bases; J trimming: 7 bases; junction bases outside the gene matches: 7. There are 13 residues in the CDR3. The germline CDR1 and CDR2 sequences are LNHDA and SQIVND (reference sequence). The CDR3 spells CASSDRDGGEAFF. The CDR3 region has the DNA TGTGCCAGTAGTGACAGGGACGGTGGTGAAGCTTTCTTT.

This clonotype was counted at least ten times. The genes are TRBV9 and TRBJ2-5, with unresolved D. Germline V gene lookup returns CDR1 SGDLS and CDR2 YYNGEE. Trimming shortened V by 0 bases and J by 5 bases, and 11 bases separated the two germline ends. This CDR3 contains 14 residues. The CDR3 DNA is TGTGCCAGCAGCGTAGACCCAGTCGCCGAGACCCAGTACTTC. Its translation: CASSVDPVAETQYF.

The chain uses TRBV9 and TRBJ1-3; TRBD1 matches at 9 bases. CDR1 is SGDLS and CDR2 is YYNGEE in the germline V gene. The CDR3 loop spans 16 amino acids. The ends lost 4 bases at V and 0 bases at J; junction bases unmatched: 5. In DNA, the CDR3 is TGTGCCAGCAGCCCCCCGGGACAGGGCTCTGGAAACACCATATATTTT. Translating it yields CASSPPGQGSGNTIYF.

This clonotype was detected many times. The chain has TRBV12-3 or TRBV12-4 and TRBJ2-7, with D unclear. V was trimmed by 5 bases and J by 0 bases, leaving 8 bases between them. There are 13 residues in the CDR3. The CDR3 bases are TGTGCCAGCAGTGGTCGGAGCTCCTACGAGCAGTACTTC. Translating it yields CASSGRSSYEQYF.

In its sample, this clonotype was seen many times. In nucleotides, the CDR3 is TGTGCCAGCAGCCGGGCAGGGAGAGAGACCCAGTACTTC. It codes for CASSRAGRETQYF. This chain joins TRBV3-1 and TRBJ2-5; the D gene could be TRBD1 or TRBD2 (5 bases each). CDR1 and CDR2 from the germline V gene are LGHDT and YNNKEL (reference sequence). V lost 4 bases and J 4 bases, leaving 10 bases between the germline ends. This CDR3 spans 13 amino acids.

This clonotype was seen a few times. The V and J genes are TRBV28 and TRBJ1-2, with D perhaps TRBD1 (5 bases). The CDR3 runs to 15 residues. Germline assignment: CDR1 MDHEN and CDR2 SYDVKM. The V end lost 5 bases, the J end lost 0 bases, and 13 bases lay between the germline ends. Written as DNA, the CDR3 is TGTGCCAGCAGTACTCAGGGAATAGCTAACTATGGCTACACCTTC. This sequence encodes CASSTQGIANYGYTF.